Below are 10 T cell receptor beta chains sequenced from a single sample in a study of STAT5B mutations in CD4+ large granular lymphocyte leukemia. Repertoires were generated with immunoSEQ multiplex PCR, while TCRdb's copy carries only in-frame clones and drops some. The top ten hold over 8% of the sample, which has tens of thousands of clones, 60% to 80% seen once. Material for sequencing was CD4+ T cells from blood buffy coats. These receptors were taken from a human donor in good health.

CDR3 sequence reads: CASSLDTGNEQFF. Written as DNA, the CDR3 is TGTGCCAGCAGCTTAGATACCGGCAATGAGCAGTTCTTC. The chain has TRBV7-9 and TRBJ2-1, with D unresolved. The V and J ends lost 1 base and 6 bases respectively, with 7 bases between them. Germline loops: CDR1 SEHNR, CDR2 FQNEAQ (reference sequence). The CDR3 sequence is 13 residues long.

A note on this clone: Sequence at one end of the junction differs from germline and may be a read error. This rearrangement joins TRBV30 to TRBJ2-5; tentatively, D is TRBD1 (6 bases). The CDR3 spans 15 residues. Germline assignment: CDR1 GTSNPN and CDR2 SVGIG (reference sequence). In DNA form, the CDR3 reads TGTGCCTGGAGTGTAATAGGGGGAATACAAGAGGCCCAGTACTTC. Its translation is CAWSVIGGIQEAQYF.

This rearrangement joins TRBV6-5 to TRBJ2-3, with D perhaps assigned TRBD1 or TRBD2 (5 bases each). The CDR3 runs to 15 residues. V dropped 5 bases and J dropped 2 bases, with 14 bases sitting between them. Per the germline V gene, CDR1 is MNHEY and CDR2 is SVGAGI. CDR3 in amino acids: CASSPPGRDTDTQYF. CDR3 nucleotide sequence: TGTGCCAGCAGTCCCCCGGGACGGGACACAGATACGCAGTATTTT.

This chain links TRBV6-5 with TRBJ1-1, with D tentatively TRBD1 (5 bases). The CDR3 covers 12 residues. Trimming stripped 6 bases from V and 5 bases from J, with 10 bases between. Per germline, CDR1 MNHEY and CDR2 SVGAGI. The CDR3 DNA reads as TGTGCCAGCAGAACCGGGACGACTGAAGCTTTCTTT. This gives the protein CASRTGTTEAFF.

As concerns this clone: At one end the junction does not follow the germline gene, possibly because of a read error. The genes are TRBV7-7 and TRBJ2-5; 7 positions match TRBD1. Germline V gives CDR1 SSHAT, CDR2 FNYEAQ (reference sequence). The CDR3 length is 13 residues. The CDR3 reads CASSPDRDETQYF. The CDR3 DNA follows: TGTGCTAGCAGCCCTGACAGGGACGAGACCCAGTACTTC.

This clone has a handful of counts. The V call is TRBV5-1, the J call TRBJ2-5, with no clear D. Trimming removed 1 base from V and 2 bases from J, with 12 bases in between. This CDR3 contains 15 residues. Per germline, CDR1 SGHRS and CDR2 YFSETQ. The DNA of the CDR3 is TGCGCCAGCAGCTTGACGATGCGGCGGCAAGAGACCCAGTACTTC. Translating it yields CASSLTMRRQETQYF.

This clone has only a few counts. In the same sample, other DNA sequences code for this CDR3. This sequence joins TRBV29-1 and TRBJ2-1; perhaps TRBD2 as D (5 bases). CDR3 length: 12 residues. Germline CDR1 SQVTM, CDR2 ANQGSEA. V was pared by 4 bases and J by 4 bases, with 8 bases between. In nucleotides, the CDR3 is TGCAGCGTTGGTCCGGGGTACAATGAGCAGTTCTTC. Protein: CSVGPGYNEQFF.

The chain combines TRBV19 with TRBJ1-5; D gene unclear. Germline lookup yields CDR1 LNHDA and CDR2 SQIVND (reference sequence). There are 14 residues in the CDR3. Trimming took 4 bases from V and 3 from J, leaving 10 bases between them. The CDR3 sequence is CASSNGRINQPQHF. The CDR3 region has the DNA TGTGCCAGTAGTAACGGACGGATCAATCAGCCCCAGCATTTT.

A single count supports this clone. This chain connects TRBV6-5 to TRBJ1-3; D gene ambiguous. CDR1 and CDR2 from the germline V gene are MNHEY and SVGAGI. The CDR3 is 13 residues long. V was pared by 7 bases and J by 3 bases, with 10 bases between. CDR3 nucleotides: TGTGCCAGCAAAGAGGGTAATGGAAACACCATATATTTT. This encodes CASKEGNGNTIYF.

The CDR3 sequence: CASSSLQTSGANTGELFF. CDR3 DNA: TGTGCCAGCAGCTCGCTTCAGACTAGCGGGGCGAACACCGGGGAGCTGTTTTTT. The chain combines TRBV13 with TRBJ2-2, with 11 bases aligning to TRBD2. V was pared by 4 bases and J by 0 bases, with 7 bases of the junction left unmatched. This CDR3 has 18 amino acids. The germline V gene has CDR1 PRHDT and CDR2 FYEKMQ (reference sequence).